A selection of T cell receptor beta chains follows, all from one sample in a study of PD-L1 blockade in urothelial cancer. Method: immunoSEQ multiplex PCR; TCRdb's copy keeps in-frame clones and lacks some. The sample gives 40,000 to 45,000 clones, about 90% of which show up once; approximately 7.5% is in the top ten. Sample: PBMCs, taken around atezolizumab (anti-PD-L1) treatment. The receptors derive from an older man with urothelial cancer. Each CDR3 is given with its conserved first and last residue. A D gene is named only where the DNA matches it firmly. Clone size appears in some rows only: once, few, many, or a class for an expanded clone.

TRBJ2-3 13 . TRBV27 . CASSSIDTDTQYF TGTGCCAGCAGTTCGATAGACACAGATACGCAGTATTTT
TRBJ2-5 14 once TRBV18 . CASSPYRGLETQYF TGTGCCAGCTCACCATACCGGGGGTTGGAGACCCAGTACTTC
TRBJ2-5 14 . TRBV30 TRBD2 CASSGEGLWETQYF TGTGCCTCTAGCGGGGAGGGCCTTTGGGAGACCCAGTACTTC
TRBJ2-1 17 once TRBV5-4 TRBD1 CASSLGFRGQVKDEQFF TGTGCCAGCAGCTTGGGGTTTAGGGGACAGGTCAAAGATGAGCAGTTCTTC
TRBJ1-1 12 . TRBV19 . CASSQRGTEAFF TGTGCCAGTAGTCAAAGGGGCACTGAAGCTTTCTTT
TRBJ2-3 13 . TRBV29-1 . CSVVAANTDTQYF TGCAGCGTAGTAGCGGCCAACACAGATACGCAGTATTTT
TRBJ2-1 15 . TRBV11-2 TRBD1 CASSQSGTGHNEQFF TGTGCCAGCAGCCAGTCCGGGACAGGGCACAATGAGCAGTTCTTC
TRBJ2-7 15 . TRBV7-3 TRBD2 CASRITHLAGYEQYF TGTGCCAGCAGAATAACGCACTTAGCGGGATATGAGCAGTACTTC
TRBJ2-7 15 once TRBV28 TRBD2 CASSLSGLAKYEQYF TGTGCCAGCAGTTTATCGGGACTAGCGAAGTACGAGCAGTACTTC
TRBJ1-3 13 . TRBV10-3 TRBD1 CAIRGTAGNTIYF TGTGCCATCAGGGGGACAGCTGGAAACACCATATATTTT
TRBJ2-1 14 . TRBV5-1 . CASSSTGTSNEQFF TGCGCCAGCAGCTCAACCGGGACTTCCAATGAGCAGTTCTTC
TRBJ2-3 12 . TRBV28 . CASSRTYYTQYF TGTGCCAGCAGCCGGACATATTATACGCAGTATTTT
TRBJ1-2 15 few TRBV2 TRBD1 CASSGGTGGSVGYTF TGTGCCAGCAGTGGTGGGACAGGGGGATCGGTTGGCTACACCTTC
TRBJ2-7 17 . TRBV30 . CAWSVRVGLMISYEQYF TGTGCCTGGAGTGTACGTGTGGGACTGATGATCTCCTACGAGCAGTACTTC
TRBJ1-3 13 . TRBV29-1 TRBD1 CSAGQGDGNTIYF TGCAGCGCAGGACAGGGGGATGGAAACACCATATATTTT
TRBJ1-3 16 . TRBV5-1 . CASSTSGTISGNTIYF TGCGCCAGCAGCACCTCCGGGACAATCTCTGGAAACACCATATATTTT
TRBJ1-4 15 . TRBV28 TRBD1 CASSLGGRGSEKLFF TGTGCCAGCAGTTTAGGGGGCAGGGGGAGTGAAAAACTGTTTTTT
TRBJ1-1 15 . TRBV10-2 . CASSELGRRDTEAFF TGCGCCAGCAGTGAGTTAGGCCGCAGGGACACTGAAGCTTTCTTT
TRBJ2-3 14 . TRBV9 . CASSVAGEVDTQYF TGTGCCAGCAGCGTAGCTGGAGAGGTAGATACGCAGTATTTT
TRBJ2-3 14 . TRBV2 TRBD2 CASRLAGSTDTQYF TGTGCCAGCAGGCTAGCGGGAAGCACAGATACGCAGTATTTT
TRBJ1-5 15 . TRBV19 TRBD1 CASSDANRGGQPQHF TGTGCCAGTAGTGACGCCAACAGGGGAGGTCAGCCCCAGCATTTT
TRBJ2-1 16 . TRBV4-1 TRBD1 CASSHGTGTSYNEQFF TGCGCCAGCAGCCACGGGACAGGAACGTCCTACAATGAGCAGTTCTTC
TRBJ1-5 14 . TRBV28 . CASTRWAGNQPQHF TGTGCCAGCACCCGATGGGCAGGCAATCAGCCCCAGCATTTT
TRBJ2-7 14 . TRBV7-2 TRBD2 CASTSGSGVWEQYF TGTGCCAGTACTAGCGGGAGCGGGGTGTGGGAGCAGTACTTC
TRBJ2-4 16 . TRBV19 TRBD1 CASSIVGQGAKNIQYF TGTGCCAGTAGTATTGTGGGACAGGGGGCTAAAAACATTCAGTACTTC
TRBJ2-2 15 . TRBV4-2 . CASSQEAQGSRELFF TGTGCCAGCAGCCAAGAGGCCCAGGGAAGCCGGGAGCTGTTTTTT
TRBJ2-5 16 . TRBV10-1 TRBD1 CASSESGQGDQETQYF TGCGCCAGCAGTGAGTCGGGACAGGGGGACCAAGAGACCCAGTACTTC